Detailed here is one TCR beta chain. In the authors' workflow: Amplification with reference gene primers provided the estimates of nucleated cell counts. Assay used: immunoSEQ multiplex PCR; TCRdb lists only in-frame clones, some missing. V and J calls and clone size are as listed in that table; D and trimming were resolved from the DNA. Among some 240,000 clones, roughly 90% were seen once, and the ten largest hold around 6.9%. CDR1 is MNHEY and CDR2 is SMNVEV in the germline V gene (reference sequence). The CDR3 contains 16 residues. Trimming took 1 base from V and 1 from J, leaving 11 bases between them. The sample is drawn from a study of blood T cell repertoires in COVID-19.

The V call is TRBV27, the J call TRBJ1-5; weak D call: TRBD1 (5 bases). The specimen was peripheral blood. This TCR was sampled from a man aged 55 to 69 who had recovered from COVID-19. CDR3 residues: CASSLLGPVSNQPQHF. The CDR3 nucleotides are TGTGCCAGCAGTTTATTGGGGCCGGTGAGCAATCAGCCCCAGCATTTT.